Below, 15 T cell receptor beta chains from the same sample are listed, as sequenced in a study of T cell repertoires in cytomegalovirus infection. TCRdb reprocessed the reads via MiXCR and lists one record per CDR3 protein. The table records more than 400,000 distinct CDR3 sequences, 26% of them present only once. Sequencing was carried out using PBMCs. All receptors derive from a human donor in good health (CMV status not recorded). Some clones in this sample may be carry-over from other donors' samples.

V usage is TRBV24-1 and J usage is TRBJ2-5; possibly TRBD1 or TRBD2 for D (5 bases each). The CDR3 is made up of 16 amino acids. Germline CDR1 and CDR2: KGHDR and SFDVKD. V was pared by 0 bases and J by 5 bases, with 15 bases between. In DNA, the CDR3 is TGTGCCACCAGTGATTTGGGCCCCACAGGCGGGGAGACCCAGTACTTC. Translating it yields CATSDLGPTGGETQYF.

The V gene is TRBV20-1, the J gene TRBJ1-5; D uncertain. V lost 5 bases and J 3 bases, leaving 11 bases between the germline ends. The germline V gene has CDR1 DFQATT and CDR2 SNEGSKA (reference sequence). CDR3 length: 13 residues. The chain's CDR3 is CSAGGRDNQPQHF. The CDR3 region has the DNA TGCAGTGCTGGAGGACGTGACAATCAGCCCCAGCATTTT.

V is TRBV5-6 and J is TRBJ2-1, with TRBD2 identical over 10 bases. V lost 2 bases to trimming and J lost 7 bases; unmatched junction nucleotides: 9. This CDR3 comprises 16 residues. Germline-derived CDR1 and CDR2 are SGHDT and YYEEEE. The CDR3 DNA reads TGTGCCAGCAGCTTAAGGATACTAGCGGGAATTAATGAGCAGTTCTTC. Translated, it gives CASSLRILAGINEQFF. Drawing the rest from reference TRBV5-6 and TRBJ2-1, the complete variable domain is DAGVTQSPTHLIKTRGQQVTLRCSPKSGHDTVSWYQQALGQGPQFIFQYYEEEERQRGNFPDRFSGHQFPNYSSELNVNALLLGDSALYLCASSLRILAGINEQFFGPGTRLTVL.

At least ten counts were recorded for this clonotype. V is TRBV7-2 and J is TRBJ1-1; tentative D call: TRBD1 (6 bases). Trimming left V 5 bases short and J 6 bases short, with 22 bases between. From germline, CDR1 is SGHTA and CDR2 FQGNSA. The CDR3 consists of 16 residues. CDR3 sequence: CASSPYGGLESSEAFF. The CDR3 DNA is TGTGCCAGCAGCCCCTACGGGGGGCTTGAATCGTCTGAAGCTTTCTTT.

The CDR3 protein is CASAEGGSNQPQHF. In nucleotides, the CDR3 is TGTGCCAGTGCTGAAGGCGGGAGCAATCAGCCCCAGCATTTT. V and J are TRBV6-2 or TRBV6-3 and TRBJ1-5; unclear D gene. The CDR3 sequence is 14 residues long. The V and J ends lost 9 bases and 1 base respectively, with 13 bases between them. Germline V lookup: CDR1 MNHEY, CDR2 SVGEGT.

The gene calls are TRBV28 and TRBJ1-2, with D unclear. V was cut by 6 bases and J by 2 bases, with 19 bases left in between. This CDR3 region has 16 residues. Germline CDR1 reads MDHEN; CDR2 reads SYDVKM. The CDR3 here is CASSPVVGGENYGYTF. CDR3 coding DNA: TGTGCCAGCAGCCCCGTCGTGGGAGGAGAGAACTATGGCTACACCTTC.

V and J are TRBV6-2 or TRBV6-3 and TRBJ1-2, with D perhaps matching TRBD1 (5 bases). Germline loops: CDR1 MNHEY, CDR2 SVGEGT. V shed 6 bases and J shed 8 bases, with 19 bases lying between them. The CDR3 length is 14 residues. CDR3 sequence (DNA): TGTGCCAGCAGCAACTTGGGGGAATCAAGCGGCTACACCTTC. This encodes CASSNLGESSGYTF.

V gene TRBV6-6 combines with J gene TRBJ1-2; D unresolved. Germline V gene data show CDR1 as MNHNY and CDR2 as SVGAGI (reference sequence). The V end was cut by 10 bases, the J end by 4 bases, with 19 bases between. This CDR3 is built from 14 residues. CDR3 loop: CATADGAVTYGYTF. The CDR3 bases are TGTGCCACGGCTGATGGTGCCGTCACCTATGGCTACACCTTC.

This clonotype appeared a few times. The genes are TRBV20-1 and TRBJ1-2; the D is unclear. CDR1 DFQATT and CDR2 SNEGSKA come from the germline V gene (reference sequence). The germline V and J ends were trimmed by 7 bases and 3 bases, with 12 bases remaining between them. This CDR3 is built from 12 residues. The CDR3 DNA is TGCAGTGGGAAAAGGGAGCACTATGGCTACACCTTC. This codes for CSGKREHYGYTF.

This clonotype was seen more than once but under ten times. The chain carries TRBV3-1 and TRBJ1-5; no firm D call. In germline, CDR1 is LGHDT, CDR2 YNNKEL (reference sequence). V was clipped by 2 bases and J by 4 bases, with 15 bases between them. This CDR3 region has 16 residues. The CDR3 spells CASSQSAAALNQPQHF. CDR3 nucleotide sequence: TGTGCCAGCAGCCAATCAGCGGCCGCCCTAAATCAGCCCCAGCATTTT.

This clonotype was detected only a few times. The chain carries TRBV12-3 or TRBV12-4 and TRBJ2-5, with D perhaps TRBD2 (5 bases). The ends were cut back, 6 bases at V and 8 bases at J, with 13 bases in the middle. This CDR3 has 12 residues. The CDR3 region has the DNA TGTGCCAGCAGCCTGCCGGGGAGAACCCAGTACTTC. Translation: CASSLPGRTQYF.

The V call is TRBV7-8, the J call TRBJ2-7, with TRBD2 matching over 7 bases. The CDR3 spans 17 residues. Looked up from germline, CDR1 is SGHVS and CDR2 is FQNEAQ. V dropped 3 bases and J dropped 2; count of bases not matched to a gene: 13. Here the CDR3 DNA reads TGTGCCAGCAGCTTGGTCGGTAGGGAGGGCTCCCCCTACGAGCAGTACGTC. It specifies CASSLVGREGSPYEQYV.

The gene calls are TRBV12-3 or TRBV12-4 and TRBJ2-3, with D unclear. There are 12 residues in the CDR3. V lost 5 bases, J lost 8 bases, and 11 bases lay in between. The CDR3 loop is CASSLTQFTQYF. CDR3 coding DNA: TGTGCCAGCAGTCTGACCCAGTTTACGCAGTATTTT.

This clonotype has only one observation. This chain connects TRBV7-3 to TRBJ2-5; possibly TRBD2 for D (5 bases). Germline lookup yields CDR1 SGHTA and CDR2 FQGTGA. Trimming left V 0 bases short and J 4 bases short, with 15 bases between. This CDR3 contains 16 residues. Here the CDR3 reads CASSLTRAQGRETQYF. For the CDR3, the DNA is TGTGCCAGCAGCTTAACGCGGGCGCAAGGACGAGAGACCCAGTACTTC.

This sequence joins TRBV29-1 and TRBJ2-2, with no clear D. Germline loops: CDR1 SQVTM, CDR2 ANQGSEA. The CDR3 sequence is 13 residues long. The V end was cut by 3 bases, the J end by 2 bases, with 7 bases between. The CDR3 coding sequence is TGCAGCGTTGACCAGAGTAACACCGGGGAGCTGTTTTTT. Its protein is CSVDQSNTGELFF.